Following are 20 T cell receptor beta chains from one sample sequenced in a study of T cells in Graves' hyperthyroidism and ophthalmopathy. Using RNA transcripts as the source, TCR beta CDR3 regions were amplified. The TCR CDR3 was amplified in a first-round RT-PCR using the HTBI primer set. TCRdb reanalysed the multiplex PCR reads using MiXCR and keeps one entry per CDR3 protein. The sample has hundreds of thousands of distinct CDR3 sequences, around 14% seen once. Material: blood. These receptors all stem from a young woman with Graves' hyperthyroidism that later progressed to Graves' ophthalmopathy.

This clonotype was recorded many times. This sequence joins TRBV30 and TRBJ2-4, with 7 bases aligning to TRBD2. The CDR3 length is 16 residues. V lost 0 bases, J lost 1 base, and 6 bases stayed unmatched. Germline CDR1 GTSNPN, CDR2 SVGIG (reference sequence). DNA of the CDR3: TGTGCCTGGAGTGTACGGAGGGGAGGGGCCAAAAACATTCAGTACTTC. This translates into CAWSVRRGGAKNIQYF.

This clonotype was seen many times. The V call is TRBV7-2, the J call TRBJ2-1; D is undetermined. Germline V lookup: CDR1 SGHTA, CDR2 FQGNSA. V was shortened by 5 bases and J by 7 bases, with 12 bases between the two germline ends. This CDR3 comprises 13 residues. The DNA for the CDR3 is TGTGCCAGCAGCCCCGGACGTCTAAATGAGCAGTTCTTC. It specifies CASSPGRLNEQFF.

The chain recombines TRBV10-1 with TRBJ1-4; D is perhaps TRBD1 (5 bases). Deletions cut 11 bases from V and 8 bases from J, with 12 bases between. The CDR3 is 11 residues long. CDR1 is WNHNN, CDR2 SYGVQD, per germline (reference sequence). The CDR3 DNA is TGCGCCGCCCAGAGGGGCGAAAAACTGTTTTTT. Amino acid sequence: CAAQRGEKLFF.

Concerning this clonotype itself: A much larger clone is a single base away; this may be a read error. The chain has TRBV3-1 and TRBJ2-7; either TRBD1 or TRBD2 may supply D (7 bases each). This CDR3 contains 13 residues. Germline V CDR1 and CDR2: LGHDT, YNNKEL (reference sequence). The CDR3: CASRQGGAYELYF. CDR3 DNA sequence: TGTGCCAGCCGGCAGGGGGGGGCCTACGAGCTGTACTTC.

The CDR3 DNA reads as TGTGCCAGCAGTTTACTCCCAGCGGGACAGGGGGGCAATGAGCAGTTCTTC. This sequence encodes CASSLLPAGQGGNEQFF. The V gene is TRBV6-2 or TRBV6-3, the J gene TRBJ2-1; 11 bases are shared with TRBD1. Germline V gives CDR1 MNHEY, CDR2 SVGEGT. V was clipped by 4 bases and J by 6 bases; unmatched bases: 11. The CDR3 has 17 amino acids.

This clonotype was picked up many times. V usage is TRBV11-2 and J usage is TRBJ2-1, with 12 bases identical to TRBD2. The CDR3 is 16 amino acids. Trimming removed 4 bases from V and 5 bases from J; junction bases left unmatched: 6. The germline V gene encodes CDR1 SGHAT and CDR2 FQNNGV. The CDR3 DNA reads TGTGCCAGCAGCTGGACTAGCGGGGTCAGTAACAATGAGCAGTTCTTC. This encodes CASSWTSGVSNNEQFF.

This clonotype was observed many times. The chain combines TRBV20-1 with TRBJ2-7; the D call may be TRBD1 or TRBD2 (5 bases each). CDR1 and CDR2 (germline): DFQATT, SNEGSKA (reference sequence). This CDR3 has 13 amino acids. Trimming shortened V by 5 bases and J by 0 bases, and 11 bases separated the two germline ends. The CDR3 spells CSAGPGTSYEQYF. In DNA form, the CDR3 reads TGCAGTGCTGGCCCAGGGACCTCCTACGAGCAGTACTTC.

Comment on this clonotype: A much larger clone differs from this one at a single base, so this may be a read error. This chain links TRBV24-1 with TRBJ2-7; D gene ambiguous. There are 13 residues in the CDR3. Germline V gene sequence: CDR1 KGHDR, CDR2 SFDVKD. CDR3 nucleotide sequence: TGTACCACCAGTGTGGGCCCCGCCGGGGAGCAGTACTTC. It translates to CTTSVGPAGEQYF.

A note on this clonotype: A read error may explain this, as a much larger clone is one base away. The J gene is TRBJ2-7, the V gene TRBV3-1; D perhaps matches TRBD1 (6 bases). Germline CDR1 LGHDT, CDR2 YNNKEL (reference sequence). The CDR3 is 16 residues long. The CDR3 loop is CTSSQESRTAPYEQYF. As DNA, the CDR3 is TGTACCAGCAGCCAAGAGTCGAGGACAGCCCCCTACGAGCAGTACTTC.

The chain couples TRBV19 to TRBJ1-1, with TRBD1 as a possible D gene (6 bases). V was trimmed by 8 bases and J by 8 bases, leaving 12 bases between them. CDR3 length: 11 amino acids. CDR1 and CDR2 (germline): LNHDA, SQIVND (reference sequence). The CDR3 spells CASESGTEAFF. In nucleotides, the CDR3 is TGTGCCAGTGAATCCGGGACAGAAGCTTTCTTT.

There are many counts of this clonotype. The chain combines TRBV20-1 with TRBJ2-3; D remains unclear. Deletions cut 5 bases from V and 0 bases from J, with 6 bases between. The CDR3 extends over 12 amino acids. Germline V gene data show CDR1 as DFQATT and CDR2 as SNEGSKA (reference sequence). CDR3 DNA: TGCAGTGCTCTATACAGCACAGATACGCAGTATTTT. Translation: CSALYSTDTQYF.

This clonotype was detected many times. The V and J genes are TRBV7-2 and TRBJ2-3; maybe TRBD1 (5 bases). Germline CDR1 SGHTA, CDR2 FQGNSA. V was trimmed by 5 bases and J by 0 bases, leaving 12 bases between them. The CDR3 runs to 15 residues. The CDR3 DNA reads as TGTGCCAGCAGCCCTCTTGGGGCTAGCACAGATACGCAGTATTTT. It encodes CASSPLGASTDTQYF.

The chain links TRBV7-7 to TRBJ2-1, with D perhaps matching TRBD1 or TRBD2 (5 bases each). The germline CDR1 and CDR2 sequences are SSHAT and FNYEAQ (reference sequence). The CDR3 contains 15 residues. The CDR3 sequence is CASAPGLARGDEQFF. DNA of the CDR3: TGTGCTAGCGCCCCCGGACTGGCCCGGGGCGATGAGCAGTTCTTC.

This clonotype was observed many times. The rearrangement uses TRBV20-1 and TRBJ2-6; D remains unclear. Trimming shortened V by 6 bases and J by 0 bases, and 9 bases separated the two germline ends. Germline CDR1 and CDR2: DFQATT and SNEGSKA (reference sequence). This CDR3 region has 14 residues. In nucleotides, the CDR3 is TGCAGTGCCAGACCCAGCTCTGGGGCCAACGTCCTGACTTTC. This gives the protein CSARPSSGANVLTF.

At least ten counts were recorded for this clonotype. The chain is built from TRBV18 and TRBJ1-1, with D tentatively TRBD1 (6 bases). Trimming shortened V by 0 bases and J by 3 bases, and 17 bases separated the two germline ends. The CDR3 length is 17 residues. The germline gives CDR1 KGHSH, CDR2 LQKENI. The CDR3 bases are TGTGCCAGCTCACCACCGAGTAGGGGGGGATCGTACACTGAAGCTTTCTTT. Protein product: CASSPPSRGGSYTEAFF.

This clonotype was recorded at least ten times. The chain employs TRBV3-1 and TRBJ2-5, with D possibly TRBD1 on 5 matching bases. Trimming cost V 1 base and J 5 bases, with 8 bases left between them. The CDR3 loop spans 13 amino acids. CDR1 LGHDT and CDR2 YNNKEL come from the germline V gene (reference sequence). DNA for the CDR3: TGTGCCAGCAGCCAAGGGGGCAGGGAGACCCAGTACTTC. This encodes CASSQGGRETQYF.

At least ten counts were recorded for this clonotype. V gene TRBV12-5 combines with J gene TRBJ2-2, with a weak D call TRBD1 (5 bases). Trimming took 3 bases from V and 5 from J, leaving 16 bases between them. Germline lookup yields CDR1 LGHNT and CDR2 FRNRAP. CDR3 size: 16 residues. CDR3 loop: CASGFRVAKGTGELFF. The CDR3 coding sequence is TGTGCTAGTGGTTTCCGAGTGGCCAAGGGGACCGGGGAGCTGTTTTTT.

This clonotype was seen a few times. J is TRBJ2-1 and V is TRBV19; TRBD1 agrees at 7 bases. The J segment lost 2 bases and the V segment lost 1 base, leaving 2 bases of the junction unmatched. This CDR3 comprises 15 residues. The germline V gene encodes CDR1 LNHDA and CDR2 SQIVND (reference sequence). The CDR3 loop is CASSIAQGAYNEQFF. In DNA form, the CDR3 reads TGTGCCAGTAGTATAGCTCAGGGGGCCTACAATGAGCAGTTCTTC.

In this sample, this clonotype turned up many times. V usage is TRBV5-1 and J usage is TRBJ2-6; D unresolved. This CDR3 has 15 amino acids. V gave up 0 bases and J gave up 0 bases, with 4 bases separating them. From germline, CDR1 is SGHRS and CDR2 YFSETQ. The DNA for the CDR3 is TGCGCCAGCAGCTTGGTAGTCTCTGGGGCCAACGTCCTGACTTTC. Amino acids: CASSLVVSGANVLTF.

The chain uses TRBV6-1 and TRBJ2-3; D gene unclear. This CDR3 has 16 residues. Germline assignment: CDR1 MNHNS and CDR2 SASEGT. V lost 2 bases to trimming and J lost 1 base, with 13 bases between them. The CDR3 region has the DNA TGTGCCAGCAGTGAACATAGGTCCCAGGGCACAGATACGCAGTATTTT. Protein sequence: CASSEHRSQGTDTQYF.